This T cell receptor beta chain derives from a study of cytomegalovirus exposure and HLA in healthy donors. Study results and caveats: Through in vitro validation, three CMV-associated chains were shown to be specific for CMV antigens.

With respect to this clone: Antigen specificity is unknown.

This CDR3 is built from 18 residues. Germline CDR1 and CDR2: SNHLY and FYNNEI. Trimming shortened V by 0 bases and J by 6 bases, and 21 bases separated the two germline ends. Sequencing used immunoSEQ multiplex PCR; TCRdb keeps in-frame clones, though not all of them. The table includes 100,000 to 150,000 clones, roughly 95% detected once. The gene calls are TRBV2 and TRBJ1-5, with a weak D call TRBD1 (6 bases). This TCR was sampled from a man between 18 and 35 years old in good health and CMV-seronegative. The sequenced sample consisted of PBMCs. The CDR3 sequence is CASSEAPNRAFFFQPQHF. The DNA for the CDR3 is TGTGCCAGCAGTGAAGCCCCCAACAGGGCCTTTTTTTTTCAGCCCCAGCATTTT.